Listed below are T cell receptor beta chains from one sample, sequenced in a study of blood T cell repertoires in COVID-19. The table came from immunoSEQ multiplex PCR; TCRdb's copy has only in-frame clones and leaves some out. The repertoire holds about 220,000 clones, with 82% as singletons. The sequencing sample was made of PBMCs or T cells enriched from blood (not recorded which). The receptors here all came from a woman aged 55-69 years who had recovered from COVID-19. Each CDR3 is given with its conserved first and last residue. A D gene is named only where the DNA matches it firmly. Clone size is shown for a subset of rows, as once, few, many or a class of expanded clone.

d_call | clone_size | j_call | v_call | cdr3_nt | cdr3_aa
TRBD1 | few | TRBJ1-2 | TRBV6-5 | TGTGCCAGCAGTCCAGACAGGGACTATGGCTACACCTTC | CASSPDRDYGYTF
- | - | TRBJ1-2 | TRBV27 | TGTGCCAGCAGTTTATCCCAGGTAGCGGCGTCGGGCTACACCTTC | CASSLSQVAASGYTF
- | - | TRBJ2-7 | TRBV19 | TGTGCCACTGCTGGGCCATCCTACGAGCAGTACTTC | CATAGPSYEQYF
- | once | TRBJ1-4 | TRBV5-1 | TGCGCCAGCAGCTTGGCCGGAGGGTCCACTAATGAAAAACTGTTTTTT | CASSLAGGSTNEKLFF
TRBD2 | - | TRBJ2-1 | TRBV4-2 | TGTGCCAGCAGCACCCATCAGCGGGACCACAATGAGCAGTTCTTC | CASSTHQRDHNEQFF
TRBD2 | - | TRBJ2-1 | TRBV10-3 | TGTGCCATCAGCCCCCTGGGGGGGACTCTAGATGAGCAGTTCTTC | CAISPLGGTLDEQFF
TRBD1 | - | TRBJ1-1 | TRBV4-3 | TGCGCCAGCAGCCAAGATCGTTCGACAGGGGCGAGGAACACTGAAGCTTTCTTT | CASSQDRSTGARNTEAFF
- | - | TRBJ1-2 | TRBV2 | TGTGCCAGCAGAGAACAGGGATACTATGGCTACACCTTC | CASREQGYYGYTF
TRBD1 | few | TRBJ2-7 | TRBV7-2 | TGTGCCAGCAGCTCGCGGACAGGGAGTGACGAGCAGTACTTC | CASSSRTGSDEQYF
TRBD1 | few | TRBJ2-3 | TRBV7-6 | TGTGCCAGCAGCGTAGGACAGGGTCGGTCAGATACGCAGTATTTT | CASSVGQGRSDTQYF
TRBD1 | - | TRBJ2-1 | TRBV11-2 | TGTGCCAGCAGCTTCGACAGGGACTCCTACAATGAGCAGTTCTTC | CASSFDRDSYNEQFF
TRBD1 | - | TRBJ1-1 | TRBV11-2 | TGTGCCAGCAGCTTAGCCCCGGGACAGGGGGCTCTGAACACTGAAGCTTTCTTT | CASSLAPGQGALNTEAFF
- | once | TRBJ2-7 | TRBV10-3 | TGTGCCATCAGTGACCGGGAGAGTGGAGAGCAGTACTTC | CAISDRESGEQYF
- | - | TRBJ2-5 | TRBV24-1 | TGTGCCACCAGTGACCCCTCCGTGGGGAGCGAGACCCAGTACTTC | CATSDPSVGSETQYF
TRBD1 | few | TRBJ2-4 | TRBV2 | TGTGCCAGCAGCCCGACAGGGATGAAAAACATTCAGTACTTC | CASSPTGMKNIQYF
TRBD2 | - | TRBJ2-1 | TRBV19 | TGTGCCAGTAGTATAATGGCGGGGGGGTTTATATCCTACAATGAGCAGTTCTTC | CASSIMAGGFISYNEQFF
- | - | TRBJ1-1 | TRBV25-1 | TGTGCCAGCGGAGGGGGGGTTGCTGAAGCTTTCTTT | CASGGGVAEAFF
- | - | TRBJ2-3 | TRBV7-8 | TGTGCCAGCAGCCCCCCGCCCGATGAGTATACGCAGTATTTT | CASSPPPDEYTQYF
- | - | TRBJ2-7 | TRBV7-9 | TGTGCCAGCAGCTTCTCCGGGGAGCAGTACTTC | CASSFSGEQYF
TRBD2 | - | TRBJ2-3 | TRBV6-1 | TGTGCCAGCAGTGAATTCCGACTAGCGGGAGGCCACACAGATACGCAGTATTTT | CASSEFRLAGGHTDTQYF
TRBD1 | - | TRBJ2-7 | TRBV27 | TGTGCCAGCAGTTTATCGTGGACAGGGCCCTACGAGCAGTACTTC | CASSLSWTGPYEQYF
TRBD1 | - | TRBJ1-5 | TRBV2 | TGTGCCAGCAGACAACCTGGGACAGGGGGTAATCAGCCCCAGCATTTT | CASRQPGTGGNQPQHF
- | - | TRBJ1-1 | TRBV21-1 | TGTGCCAGCAGCACTTGCCGGTGGAACACTGAAGCTTTCTTT | CASSTCRWNTEAFF
- | - | TRBJ2-3 | TRBV13 | TGTGCCAGCTTTGGGCCTCACACAGATACGCAGTATTTT | CASFGPHTDTQYF
- | - | TRBJ1-5 | TRBV7-9 | TGTGCCAGCAGTCCGGCGACATTGAGCAATCAGCCCCAGCATTTT | CASSPATLSNQPQHF
- | - | TRBJ1-2 | TRBV6-1 | TGTGCCAGCAGTGAAGCCGAGGCTGCGCAGTATGGCTACACCTTC | CASSEAEAAQYGYTF
TRBD1 | - | TRBJ1-1 | TRBV10-2 | TGCGCCACCAAGAACACCCACTACAGGGGAACTGAAGCTTTCTTT | CATKNTHYRGTEAFF